Described below is a single TCR beta chain sequence and its context. This specimen comes from a study of T cell changes during pregnancy in multiple sclerosis. Sequencing used immunoSEQ multiplex PCR; TCRdb keeps in-frame clones, though not all of them. The table has roughly 40,000 clones, roughly nine tenths seen once. The CDR3 contains 14 residues. With 4 bases removed from V and 5 bases from J, the gap between germline ends came to 15 bases. CDR1 is SGHVS and CDR2 is FNYEAQ in the germline V gene. This sequence originates from a female donor with multiple sclerosis, enrolled in a pregnancy study. The chain is built from TRBV7-6 and TRBJ2-7, with D perhaps matching TRBD2 (5 bases). The sample consisted of CD4+ T cells from peripheral blood mononuclear cells, taken before pregnancy. CDR3 sequence reads: CASSSRDEGDEQYF. The CDR3 DNA follows: TGTGCCAGCAGCTCCCGAGACGAGGGCGACGAGCAGTACTTC.